A selection of T cell receptor beta chains follows, all from one sample in a study of shared clonotypes between healthy human individuals. The repertoire was sequenced with immunoSEQ multiplex PCR; TCRdb's copy has only in-frame clones and lacks some. The data contain 2.5 million or so clones, approximately 94% of them singletons. The sample comprised naive CD4+ T cells sorted from blood. These TCRs come from a man aged 18 to 29 in good health. CDR3s include the opening cysteine and the closing phenylalanine or tryptophan. D genes are given only for firm matches. The size field is filled for only some rows; it gives once, few, many or a size class.

>-|-|TRBJ2-1|TRBV11-2
TGTGCCAGCAGCTCACGGGCGGGAAGGCCTTCCTACAATGAGCAGTTCTTC
CASSSRAGRPSYNEQFF
>-|-|TRBJ1-2|TRBV30
TGTGCCTGGAGTGTGGCAGTAAACTATGGCTACACCTTC
CAWSVAVNYGYTF
>-|-|TRBJ2-2|TRBV7-9
TGTGCCAGCAGCTTTTTGGGACAAAACACCGGGGAGCTGTTTTTT
CASSFLGQNTGELFF
>-|-|TRBJ2-3|TRBV7-2
TGTGCCAGCAGCCCGACAACGGATACGCAGTATTTT
CASSPTTDTQYF
>-|-|TRBJ1-2|TRBV9
TGTGCCAGCAGCGTGACGGACGGTGGAAACTATGGCTACACCTTC
CASSVTDGGNYGYTF
>-|-|TRBJ2-2|TRBV9
TGTGCCAGCAGCACAGGGACCAAAAGGACCGGGGAGCTGTTTTTT
CASSTGTKRTGELFF
>-|TRBD1|TRBJ1-1|TRBV9
TGTGCCAGCAGCTGGGACAGTGGGAACACTGAAGCTTTCTTT
CASSWDSGNTEAFF
>-|-|TRBJ2-1|TRBV5-4
TGTGCCAGCAGCTTGCTCCGGCTTGCAGGGGCGCCTTACAATGAGCAGTTCTTC
CASSLLRLAGAPYNEQFF
>-|-|TRBJ1-3|TRBV6-5
TGTGCCAGCAGTTACGAATCTGGAAACACCATATATTTT
CASSYESGNTIYF
>-|-|TRBJ1-5|TRBV15
TGTGCCACCAGCAGAGATACCCTAAATCAGCCCCAGCATTTT
CATSRDTLNQPQHF
>-|-|TRBJ2-1|TRBV30
TGTGCCTGGAGTGTTAGCGTAGCGGCATACAATGAGCAGTTCTTC
CAWSVSVAAYNEQFF
>once|-|TRBJ2-7|TRBV7-2
TGTGCCAGCAGCTTAGACCTGACTCCCTTTTACGAGCAGTACTTC
CASSLDLTPFYEQYF
>-|TRBD2|TRBJ2-7|TRBV10-2
TGCGCCAGCAGTGGAAGTGAGACTAGCGGGGCCTACGAGCAGTACTTC
CASSGSETSGAYEQYF
>-|-|TRBJ2-7|TRBV5-1
TGCGCCAGCTCTAGGGGGACGCCCTACGAGCAGTACTTC
CASSRGTPYEQYF
>-|TRBD1|TRBJ2-7|TRBV7-9
TGTGCCAGCAGCCGAGGGGACAGGGGTGCAGAACACTTC
CASSRGDRGAEHF
>-|-|TRBJ1-1|TRBV5-1
TGCGCCAGCAGCCAGAGGGCCGGGGGCACTGAAGCTTTCTTT
CASSQRAGGTEAFF
>-|-|TRBJ1-1|TRBV11-3
TGTGCCAGCAGCTTAGATCCGGGGGGTGAAGCTTTCTTT
CASSLDPGGEAFF
>-|TRBD1|TRBJ1-1|TRBV11-2
TGTGCCAGCAGCTTGGGGACAGCGAACACTGAAGCTTTCTTT
CASSLGTANTEAFF
>few|-|TRBJ1-6|TRBV6-5
TGTGTCACTCGGGCGCAAGGTGGTTCACCCCTCCACTTT
CVTRAQGGSPLHF
>-|-|TRBJ1-2|TRBV19
TGTGCCAGTAGTCCGTTGGGACTGACCATAGGAGGCTACACCTTC
CASSPLGLTIGGYTF
>-|-|TRBJ2-1|TRBV7-2
TGTGCCAGCACAACGAGCTCCTACAATGAGCAGTTCTTC
CASTTSSYNEQFF
>-|-|TRBJ2-1|TRBV28
TGTGCCAGCAGTTTAACAAGGAGCTCCTACAATGAGCAGTTCTTC
CASSLTRSSYNEQFF
>-|-|TRBJ1-2|TRBV7-2
TGTGCCAGCAGCTTAGTCGGGGCGGGGCACTATGGCTACACCTTC
CASSLVGAGHYGYTF
>-|-|TRBJ1-3|TRBV5-1
TGCGCCAGCAGCTCACCTTGCCTTTGCCGAAACACCATATATTTT
CASSSPCLCRNTIYF
>-|-|TRBJ2-7|TRBV30
TGTGCCTGGATGTTCAGGGACGAGCAGTACTTC
CAWMFRDEQYF
>-|-|TRBJ2-7|TRBV2
TGTGCCAGCAGTGAAAGCCCCGCAACCGAGCAGTACTTC
CASSESPATEQYF
>-|-|TRBJ2-3|TRBV20-1
TGCAGTGCTAGGCACACAGATACGCAGTATTTT
CSARHTDTQYF
>-|-|TRBJ1-2|TRBV28
TGTGCCAGCCGAGACACAGTGGACTATGGCTACACCTTC
CASRDTVDYGYTF
>-|TRBD2|TRBJ2-7|TRBV10-2
TGCGCCAGCAGTACATACGGGGGGGGACGACCGGGCTACGAGCAGTACTTC
CASSTYGGGRPGYEQYF
>-|TRBD1|TRBJ1-1|TRBV7-9
TGTGCCAGCAGCTTAGACCAGCGGCAGGGGGGCATAGGGAACACTGAAGCTTTCTTT
CASSLDQRQGGIGNTEAFF
>-|-|TRBJ2-5|TRBV5-1
TGCGCCAGCAGCCGTAATACAGGGTCAGAGACCCAGTACTTC
CASSRNTGSETQYF
>once|TRBD1|TRBJ2-7|TRBV2
TGTGCCAGCAGGGGGGACAGTTGGGTCTCCTACGAGCAGTACTTC
CASRGDSWVSYEQYF
>-|TRBD1|TRBJ1-2|TRBV6-1
TGTGCCAGCAGTACCGGGACAGTTAACTATGGCTACACCTTC
CASSTGTVNYGYTF
>-|TRBD1|TRBJ1-6|TRBV28
TGTGCCAGCAATAATGATGACAGGGGCGCGGGTTCACCCCTCCACTTT
CASNNDDRGAGSPLHF
>-|-|TRBJ1-1|TRBV18
TGTGCCAGCTCAGTGTCGTCGAACATGAACACTGAAGCTTTCTTT
CASSVSSNMNTEAFF
>once|-|TRBJ2-3|TRBV5-1
TGCGCCAGCAGCGAAGCCATCGGGTCCCGCACAGATACGCAGTATTTT
CASSEAIGSRTDTQYF
>-|-|TRBJ1-1|TRBV5-1
TGCGCCAGCAGCTACCCCAGAGAGAACACTGAAGCTTTCTTT
CASSYPRENTEAFF
>-|-|TRBJ1-2|TRBV4-1
TGCGCCAGCAGCCAAGACAGGTCCTCCGGGAACTATGGCTACACCTTC
CASSQDRSSGNYGYTF
>-|-|TRBJ2-1|TRBV7-2
TGTGCCAGCAGCTTAAGGTTCGCATTAGGGCACCCCTACAATGAGCAGTTCTTC
CASSLRFALGHPYNEQFF
>-|-|TRBJ1-3|TRBV7-6
TGTGCCAGCAGCTTTAGGGGAGGGGGAAGCTCTGGAAACACCATATATTTT
CASSFRGGGSSGNTIYF
>-|-|TRBJ2-6|TRBV9
TGTGCCAGCAGCACTACCGGGGCCAACGTCCTGACTTTC
CASSTTGANVLTF
>-|-|TRBJ2-3|TRBV30
TGTGCCTGGAGCCCTCGACTAAGCGGCACCCCGTATTTT
CAWSPRLSGTPYF
>-|-|TRBJ2-7|TRBV2
TGTGCCAGCAGGTTATTCGACAGTTTGCACGAGCAGTACTTC
CASRLFDSLHEQYF
>-|-|TRBJ2-7|TRBV4-3
TGCGCCAGCAGCCAAGTTACTGGAACCTACGAGCAGTACTTC
CASSQVTGTYEQYF
>-|TRBD1|TRBJ1-5|TRBV30
TGTGCCTGGAGGGCGGACAGGGCAAATCAGCCCCAGCATTTT
CAWRADRANQPQHF